The 16 T cell receptor beta chains reported below all come from one sample, sequenced in a study of post-analysis software for immune sequencing data. Overall study results and limits: TRBV segments more frequent in patients than in controls numbered about five and included TRBV5-6, TRBV5-1 and TRBV20-1.

The antigens of these receptors remain unknown. The library was made from cDNA and included unique molecular identifiers. TCRdb reprocessed the PCR reads with MiXCR, giving one entry per CDR3 protein. In the table there are hundreds of thousands of distinct CDR3 sequences, approximately 60% of which are singletons. The specimen was blood. These receptor sequences come from a girl between 2 and 10 years old with multiple sclerosis.

A note on this clonotype: Mismatch with germline at one junction end may stem from a read error. This chain links TRBV12-3 or TRBV12-4 with TRBJ2-5, with D possibly TRBD2 on 6 matching bases. CDR3 length: 16 residues. DNA of the CDR3: TGTGCCAGCAGTTTAGATCGGGGGATTGGGCAAGAGGCCCAGTACTTC. Its protein is CASSLDRGIGQEAQYF.

The rearrangement joins TRBV20-1 to TRBJ2-3; 11 bases line up with TRBD2. The ends lost 8 bases at V and 3 bases at J; junction bases unmatched: 7. The CDR3 sequence is 14 residues long. Looked up from germline, CDR1 is DFQATT and CDR2 is SNEGSKA (reference sequence). CDR3 coding DNA: TGCAGTACCCCTAGCGGGGGGTTAACAGATACGCAGTATTTT. This encodes CSTPSGGLTDTQYF.

The rearrangement links TRBV12-5 to TRBJ2-1; 7 bases fit TRBD2. The V segment lost 1 base and the J segment 2 bases; nucleotides outside the gene matches: 5. CDR1 is LGHNT and CDR2 is FRNRAP in the germline V gene. The CDR3 is 16 amino acids. The CDR3 DNA is TGTGCTAGTGGTTTGGAGCTAGCGGCAACCTACAATGAGCAGTTCTTC. Amino acids: CASGLELAATYNEQFF. Full variable domain (outside the CDR3, taken from reference TRBV12-5 and TRBJ2-1): DARVTQTPRHKVTEMGQEVTMRCQPILGHNTVFWYRQTMMQGLELLAYFRNRAPLDDSGMPKDRFSAEMPDATLATLKIQPSEPRDSAVYFCASGLELAATYNEQFFGPGTRLTVL.

V gene TRBV3-1 combines with J gene TRBJ1-6, with D maybe TRBD1 (6 bases). The V gene's germline CDR1 is LGHDT and CDR2 YNNKEL (reference sequence). Trimming shortened V by 0 bases and J by 3 bases, and 12 bases separated the two germline ends. CDR3 length equals 17 residues. The CDR3 coding sequence is TGTGCCAGCAGCCAAGATTTTGGGGGCAGCTATAATTCACCCCTCCACTTT. Its translation: CASSQDFGGSYNSPLHF.

A few counts support this clonotype. The chain combines TRBV10-2 with TRBJ2-6; 7 positions match TRBD1. V dropped 5 bases and J dropped 4; count of bases not matched to a gene: 5. The CDR3 length is 15 residues. CDR1 WSHSY and CDR2 SAAADI come from the germline V gene. The CDR3 region has the DNA TGCGCCAGCAGTACTACAGGGGCCGGGGCCAACGTCCTGACTTTC. It yields the protein CASSTTGAGANVLTF.

The chain recombines TRBV6-6 with TRBJ2-5; maybe TRBD2 (5 bases). The germline V and J ends were trimmed by 10 bases and 5 bases, with 14 bases remaining between them. Germline values: CDR1 MNHNY, CDR2 SVGAGI (reference sequence). The CDR3 spans 12 residues. The CDR3 region has the DNA TGTGCCACCCTGGACTCGGGGGAGACCCAGTACTTC. Translated: CATLDSGETQYF.

Only a few counts were recorded for this clonotype. The chain carries TRBV12-3 or TRBV12-4 and TRBJ1-5; D unclear. The CDR3 covers 13 residues. V was pared by 2 bases and J by 7 bases, with 9 bases between. The CDR3 nucleotides read TGTGCCAGCAGTTTACGGTTGAGCCAGCCCCAGCATTTT. Protein sequence: CASSLRLSQPQHF.

The chain recombines TRBV11-2 with TRBJ1-1, with a possible D match to TRBD1 (6 bases). V gave up 2 bases and J gave up 10 bases, with 20 bases separating them. The germline V gene encodes CDR1 SGHAT and CDR2 FQNNGV. The CDR3 extends over 15 amino acids. In nucleotides, the CDR3 is TGTGCCAGCAGCTTAAGGTCAGGGGCCCCTAATGGAGCTTTCTTT. Encoded protein: CASSLRSGAPNGAFF.

The J gene is TRBJ1-6, the V gene TRBV5-1, with a possible D match to TRBD1 (6 bases). CDR1 and CDR2 (germline): SGHRS, YFSETQ. The CDR3 contains 16 residues. Trimming took 4 bases from V and 8 from J, leaving 19 bases between them. The CDR3: CASSPVLQGSDSPLHF. Here the CDR3 DNA reads TGCGCCAGCAGCCCGGTCCTACAGGGCAGTGATTCACCCCTCCACTTT.

CDR3 nucleotide sequence: TGTGCCAGCAGCACTAGCGGGGGCCGCACAGATACGCAGTATTTT. It yields the protein CASSTSGGRTDTQYF. The V gene is TRBV7-2, the J gene TRBJ2-3, with TRBD2 identical over 11 bases. After removal of 5 bases from V and 1 base from J, the junction contained 2 bases not matched to a gene. Looked up from germline, CDR1 is SGHTA and CDR2 is FQGNSA. The CDR3 length is 15 residues.

V and J are TRBV29-1 and TRBJ1-2; TRBD1 matches 7 bases. CDR3 size: 13 residues. Germline V gene sequence: CDR1 SQVTM, CDR2 ANQGSEA. The V segment lost 0 bases and the J segment 8 bases; nucleotides outside the gene matches: 6. The CDR3 nucleotides are TGCAGCGTTGAAGACAGGGGGAACTGGGGCTACACCTTC. The encoded protein is CSVEDRGNWGYTF.

The rearrangement links TRBV5-5 to TRBJ1-4, with D hard to call. Per germline, CDR1 SGHKS and CDR2 YYEKEE (reference sequence). Trimming removed 4 bases at V and 3 bases at J, with 19 bases between. The CDR3 runs to 17 residues. CDR3 amino acids: CASSLPSPRVPNEKLFF. CDR3 nucleotides: TGTGCCAGCAGCCTACCCTCACCTCGGGTGCCTAATGAAAAACTGTTTTTT. Looking up the rest from reference TRBV5-5 and TRBJ1-4 gives the full variable domain: DAGVTQSPTHLIKTRGQQVTLRCSPISGHKSVSWYQQVLGQGPQFIFQYYEKEERGRGNFPDRFSARQFPNYSSELNVNALLLGDSALYLCASSLPSPRVPNEKLFFGSGTQLSVL.

In this sample, this clonotype turned up once. The chain joins TRBV6-1 to TRBJ2-1; D not resolved. V shed 2 bases and J shed 11 bases, with 10 bases lying between them. The CDR3 length is 12 residues. Germline V gene data show CDR1 as MNHNS and CDR2 as SASEGT. CDR3 DNA sequence: TGTGCCAGCAGTGAATTGGTGAATAAGCAGTTCTTC. Its protein product is CASSELVNKQFF.

This rearrangement joins TRBV20-1 to TRBJ2-7; D tentatively fits TRBD1 or TRBD2 (5 bases each). CDR3 length equals 13 residues. In germline, CDR1 is DFQATT, CDR2 SNEGSKA (reference sequence). With 6 bases removed from V and 1 base from J, the gap between germline ends came to 13 bases. The CDR3 DNA follows: TGCAGTGCCATCCGGGACGGGTCCTACGAGCAGTACTTC. This encodes CSAIRDGSYEQYF.

The rearrangement links TRBV28 to TRBJ2-1; D remains ambiguous. CDR3 length: 14 amino acids. Per the germline V gene, CDR1 is MDHEN and CDR2 is SYDVKM. V lost 4 bases, J lost 2 bases, and 9 bases lay in between. Here the CDR3 reads CASSSLIPYNEQFF. DNA for the CDR3: TGTGCCAGCAGTTCCTTGATCCCCTACAATGAGCAGTTCTTC.

V is TRBV12-3 or TRBV12-4 and J is TRBJ2-1; D not certain. CDR3 length equals 12 residues. The ends were cut back, 1 base at V and 9 bases at J, with 7 bases in the middle. The CDR3 DNA reads TGTGCCAGCAGTTTAGAGGAGAGTGAGCAGTTCTTC. It yields the protein CASSLEESEQFF.